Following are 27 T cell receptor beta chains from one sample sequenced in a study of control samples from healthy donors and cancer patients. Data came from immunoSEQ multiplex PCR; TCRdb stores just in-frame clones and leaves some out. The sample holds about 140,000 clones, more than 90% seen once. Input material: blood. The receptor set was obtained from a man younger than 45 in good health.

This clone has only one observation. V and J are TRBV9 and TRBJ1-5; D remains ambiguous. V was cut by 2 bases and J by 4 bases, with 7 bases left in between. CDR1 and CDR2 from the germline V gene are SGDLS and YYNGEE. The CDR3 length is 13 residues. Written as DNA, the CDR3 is TGTGCCAGCAGCGTTAGCGATAATCAGCCCCAGCATTTT. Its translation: CASSVSDNQPQHF.

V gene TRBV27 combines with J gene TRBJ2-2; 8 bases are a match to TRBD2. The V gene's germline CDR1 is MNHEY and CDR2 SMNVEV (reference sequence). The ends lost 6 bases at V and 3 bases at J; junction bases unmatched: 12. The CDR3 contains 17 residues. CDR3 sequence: CASSLTGAGGDTGELFF. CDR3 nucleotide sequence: TGTGCCAGCAGCTTAACTGGGGCGGGAGGAGACACCGGGGAGCTGTTTTTT.

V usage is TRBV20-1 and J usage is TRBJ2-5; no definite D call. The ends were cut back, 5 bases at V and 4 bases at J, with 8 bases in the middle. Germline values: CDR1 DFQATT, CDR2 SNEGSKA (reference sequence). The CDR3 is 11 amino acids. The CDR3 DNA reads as TGCAGTGCTGGTCGCGGAGAGACCCAGTACTTC. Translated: CSAGRGETQYF.

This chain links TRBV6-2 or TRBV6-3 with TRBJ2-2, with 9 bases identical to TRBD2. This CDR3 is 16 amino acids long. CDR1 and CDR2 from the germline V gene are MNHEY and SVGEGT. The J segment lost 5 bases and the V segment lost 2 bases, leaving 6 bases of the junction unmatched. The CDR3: CASSYDGLAGTGELFF. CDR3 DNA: TGTGCCAGCAGTTACGATGGCCTAGCGGGAACCGGGGAGCTGTTTTTT.

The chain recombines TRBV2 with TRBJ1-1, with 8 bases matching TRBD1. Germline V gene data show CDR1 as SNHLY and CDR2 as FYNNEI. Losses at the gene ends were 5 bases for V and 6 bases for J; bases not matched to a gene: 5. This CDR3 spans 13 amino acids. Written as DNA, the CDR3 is TGTGCCAGCAGTCTAAAACAGGGGGCTGAAGCTTTCTTT. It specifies CASSLKQGAEAFF. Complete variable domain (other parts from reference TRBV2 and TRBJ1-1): EPEVTQTPSHQVTQMGQEVILRCVPISNHLYFYWYRQILGQKVEFLVSFYNNEISEKSEIFDDQFSVERPDGSNFTLKIRSTKLEDSAMYFCASSLKQGAEAFFGQGTRLTVV.

This CDR3 reads CASSTGLAGGKSSYNEQFF. CDR3 DNA: TGTGCCAGTAGTACCGGACTAGCGGGAGGGAAGAGCTCCTACAATGAGCAGTTCTTC. The gene calls are TRBV19 and TRBJ2-1; TRBD2 aligns across 15 bases. Trimming took 4 bases from V and 0 from J; bases not matched to a gene: 7. This CDR3 spans 19 amino acids. The germline V gene encodes CDR1 LNHDA and CDR2 SQIVND (reference sequence). Based on the CDR3 plus reference TRBV19 and TRBJ2-1, the full variable domain is DGGITQSPKYLFRKEGQNVTLSCEQNLNHDAMYWYRQDPGQGLRLIYYSQIVNDFQKGDIAEGYSVSREKKESFPLTVTSAQKNPTAFYLCASSTGLAGGKSSYNEQFFGPGTRLTVL.

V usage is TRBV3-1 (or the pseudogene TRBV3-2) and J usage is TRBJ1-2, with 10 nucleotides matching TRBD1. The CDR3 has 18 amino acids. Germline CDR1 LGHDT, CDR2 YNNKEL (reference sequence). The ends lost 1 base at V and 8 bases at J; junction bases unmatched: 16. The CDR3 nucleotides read TGTGCCAGCAGCCAAGGTCGAATATGCGGGACAGGGGACTCCGGCTACACCTTC. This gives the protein CASSQGRICGTGDSGYTF.

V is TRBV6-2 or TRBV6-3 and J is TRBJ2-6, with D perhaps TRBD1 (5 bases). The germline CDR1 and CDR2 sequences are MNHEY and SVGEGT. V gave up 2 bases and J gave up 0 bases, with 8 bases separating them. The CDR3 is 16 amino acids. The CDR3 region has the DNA TGTGCCAGCAGTTACGGTGGGGCCTCTGGGGCCAACGTCCTGACTTTC. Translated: CASSYGGASGANVLTF.

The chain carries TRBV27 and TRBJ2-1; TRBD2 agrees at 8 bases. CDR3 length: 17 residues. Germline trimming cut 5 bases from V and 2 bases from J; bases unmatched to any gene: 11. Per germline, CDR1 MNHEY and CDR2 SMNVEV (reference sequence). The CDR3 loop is CASSDLSGSRPYNEQFF. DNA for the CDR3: TGTGCCAGCAGTGACTTGAGCGGGAGTAGGCCCTACAATGAGCAGTTCTTC.

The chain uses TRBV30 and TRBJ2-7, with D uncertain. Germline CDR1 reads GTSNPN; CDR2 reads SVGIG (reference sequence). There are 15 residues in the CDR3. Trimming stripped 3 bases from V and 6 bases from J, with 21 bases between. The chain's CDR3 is CAWSPLGFSMGEQYF. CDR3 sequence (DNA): TGTGCCTGGAGCCCGTTAGGCTTCTCAATGGGCGAGCAGTACTTC.

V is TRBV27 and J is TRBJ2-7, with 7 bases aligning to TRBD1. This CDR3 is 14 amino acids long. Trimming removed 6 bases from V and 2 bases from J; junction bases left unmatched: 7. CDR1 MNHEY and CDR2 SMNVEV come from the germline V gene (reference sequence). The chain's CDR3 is CASSVTTGTYEQYF. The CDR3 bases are TGTGCCAGCAGCGTCACGACAGGGACCTACGAGCAGTACTTC.

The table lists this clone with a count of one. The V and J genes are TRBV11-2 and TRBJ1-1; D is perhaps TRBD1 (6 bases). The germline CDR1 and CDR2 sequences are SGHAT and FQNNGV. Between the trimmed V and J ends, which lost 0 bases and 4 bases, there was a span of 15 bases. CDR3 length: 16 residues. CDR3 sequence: CASSLEGGRGATEAFF. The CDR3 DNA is TGTGCCAGCAGCTTAGAGGGCGGCAGGGGCGCCACTGAAGCTTTCTTT.

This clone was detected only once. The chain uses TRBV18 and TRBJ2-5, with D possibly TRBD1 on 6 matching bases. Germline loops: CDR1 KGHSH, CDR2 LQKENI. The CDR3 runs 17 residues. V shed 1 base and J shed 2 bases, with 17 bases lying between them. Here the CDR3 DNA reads TGTGCCAGCTCACCACTTCACGCAGCAGGGGAGCAAGAGACCCAGTACTTC. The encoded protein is CASSPLHAAGEQETQYF. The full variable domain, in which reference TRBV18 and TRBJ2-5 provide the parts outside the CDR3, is NAGVMQNPRHLVRRRGQEARLRCSPMKGHSHVYWYRQLPEEGLKFMVYLQKENIIDESGMPKERFSAEFPKEGPSILRIQQVVRGDSAAYFCASSPLHAAGEQETQYFGPGTRLLVL.

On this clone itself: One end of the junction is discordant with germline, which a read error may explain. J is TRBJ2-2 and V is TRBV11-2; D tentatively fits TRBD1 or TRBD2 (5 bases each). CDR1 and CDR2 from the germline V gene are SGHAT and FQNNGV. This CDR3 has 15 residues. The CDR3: CASSLVPGNTGELLF. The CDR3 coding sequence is TGTGCCAGCAGCTTAGTTCCAGGGAACACCGGGGAGCTGCTTTTT.

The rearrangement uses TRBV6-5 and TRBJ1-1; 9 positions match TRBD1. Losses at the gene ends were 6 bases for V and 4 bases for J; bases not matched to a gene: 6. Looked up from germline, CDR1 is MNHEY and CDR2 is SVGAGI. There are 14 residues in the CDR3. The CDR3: CASSRTGEGTEAFF. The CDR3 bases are TGTGCCAGCAGCCGGACAGGGGAAGGCACTGAAGCTTTCTTT.

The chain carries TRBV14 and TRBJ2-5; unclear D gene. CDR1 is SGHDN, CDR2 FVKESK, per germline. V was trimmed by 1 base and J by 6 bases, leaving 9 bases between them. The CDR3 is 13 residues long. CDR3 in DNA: TGTGCCAGCAGCCAAGGGACCTTCCAGACCCAGTACTTC. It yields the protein CASSQGTFQTQYF.

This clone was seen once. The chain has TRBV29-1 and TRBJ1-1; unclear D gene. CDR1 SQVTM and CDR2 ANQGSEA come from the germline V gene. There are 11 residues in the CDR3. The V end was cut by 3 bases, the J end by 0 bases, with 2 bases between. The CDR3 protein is CSVEVNTEAFF. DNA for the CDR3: TGCAGCGTTGAGGTGAACACTGAAGCTTTCTTT.

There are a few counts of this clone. CDR3 coding DNA: TGTGCCACCCGTCGACAGGGGAGATACGAGCAGTACTTC. Its translation is CATRRQGRYEQYF. The chain couples TRBV28 to TRBJ2-7, with 8 bases identical to TRBD1. V was clipped by 10 bases and J by 4 bases; unmatched bases: 9. CDR1 and CDR2 from the germline V gene are MDHEN and SYDVKM. CDR3 length: 13 residues.

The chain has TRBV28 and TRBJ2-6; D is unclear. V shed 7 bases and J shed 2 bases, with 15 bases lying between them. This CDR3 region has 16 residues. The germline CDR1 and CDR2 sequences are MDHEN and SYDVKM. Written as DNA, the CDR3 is TGTGCCAGCATCTTGACGGGTGTTGCTGGGGCCAACGTCCTGACTTTC. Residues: CASILTGVAGANVLTF. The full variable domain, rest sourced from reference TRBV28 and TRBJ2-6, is DVKVTQSSRYLVKRTGEKVFLECVQDMDHENMFWYRQDPGLGLRLIYFSYDVKMKEKGDIPEGYSVSREKKERFSLILESASTNQTSMYLCASILTGVAGANVLTFGAGSRLTVL.

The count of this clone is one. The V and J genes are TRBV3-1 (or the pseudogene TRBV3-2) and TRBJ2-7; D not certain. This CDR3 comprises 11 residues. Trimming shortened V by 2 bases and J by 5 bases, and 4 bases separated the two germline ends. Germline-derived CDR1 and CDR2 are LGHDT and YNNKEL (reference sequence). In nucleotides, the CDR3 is TGTGCCAGCAGCCAACGCCACGAGCAGTACTTC. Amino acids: CASSQRHEQYF.

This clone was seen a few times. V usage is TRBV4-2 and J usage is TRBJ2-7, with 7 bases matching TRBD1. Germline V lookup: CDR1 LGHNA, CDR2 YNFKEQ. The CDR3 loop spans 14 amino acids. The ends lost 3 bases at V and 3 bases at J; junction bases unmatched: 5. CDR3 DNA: TGTGCCAGCAGCCACCTGACAGGGAACTACGAGCAGTACTTC. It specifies CASSHLTGNYEQYF.

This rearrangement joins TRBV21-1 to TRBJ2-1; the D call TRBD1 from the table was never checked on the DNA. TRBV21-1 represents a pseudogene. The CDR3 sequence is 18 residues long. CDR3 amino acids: CASSKVWTGASSYNEQFF. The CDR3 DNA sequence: TGTGCCAGCAGCAAAGTTTGGACAGGGGCAAGCTCCTACAATGAGCAGTTCTTC.

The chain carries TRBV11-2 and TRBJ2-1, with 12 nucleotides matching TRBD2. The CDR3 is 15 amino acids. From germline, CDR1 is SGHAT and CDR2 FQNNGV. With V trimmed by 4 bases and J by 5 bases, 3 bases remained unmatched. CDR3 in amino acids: CASSWTSGIDNEQFF. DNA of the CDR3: TGTGCCAGCAGCTGGACTAGCGGGATAGACAATGAGCAGTTCTTC. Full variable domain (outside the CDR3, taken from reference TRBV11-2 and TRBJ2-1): EAGVAQSPRYKIIEKRQSVAFWCNPISGHATLYWYQQILGQGPKLLIQFQNNGVVDDSQLPKDRFSAERLKGVDSTLKIQPAKLEDSAVYLCASSWTSGIDNEQFFGPGTRLTVL.

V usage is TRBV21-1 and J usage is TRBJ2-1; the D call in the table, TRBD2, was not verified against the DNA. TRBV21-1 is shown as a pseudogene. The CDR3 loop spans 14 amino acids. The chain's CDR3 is CASSSTLVSDEQFF. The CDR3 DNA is TGTGCCAGCAGCTCAACACTAGTGTCGGATGAGCAGTTCTTC.

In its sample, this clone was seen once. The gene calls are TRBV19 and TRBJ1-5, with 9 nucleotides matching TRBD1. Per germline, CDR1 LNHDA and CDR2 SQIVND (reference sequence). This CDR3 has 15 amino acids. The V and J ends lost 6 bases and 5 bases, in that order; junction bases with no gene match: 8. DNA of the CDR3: TGTGCCAGTAGCCTAATGGGGACAGGGTATCAGCCCCAGCATTTT. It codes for CASSLMGTGYQPQHF.

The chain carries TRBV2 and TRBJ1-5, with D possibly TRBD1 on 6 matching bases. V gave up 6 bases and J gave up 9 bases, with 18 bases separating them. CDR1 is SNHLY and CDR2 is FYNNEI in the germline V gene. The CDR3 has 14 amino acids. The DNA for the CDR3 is TGTGCCAGCAGGCCAGGACAGCACCCGGGGCCCCAGCATTTT. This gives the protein CASRPGQHPGPQHF.

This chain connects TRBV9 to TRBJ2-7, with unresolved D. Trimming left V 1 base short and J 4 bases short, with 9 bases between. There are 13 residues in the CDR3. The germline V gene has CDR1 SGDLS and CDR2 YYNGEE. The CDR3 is CASSVSDSYEQYF. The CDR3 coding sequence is TGTGCCAGCAGCGTATCGGATTCTTACGAGCAGTACTTC.